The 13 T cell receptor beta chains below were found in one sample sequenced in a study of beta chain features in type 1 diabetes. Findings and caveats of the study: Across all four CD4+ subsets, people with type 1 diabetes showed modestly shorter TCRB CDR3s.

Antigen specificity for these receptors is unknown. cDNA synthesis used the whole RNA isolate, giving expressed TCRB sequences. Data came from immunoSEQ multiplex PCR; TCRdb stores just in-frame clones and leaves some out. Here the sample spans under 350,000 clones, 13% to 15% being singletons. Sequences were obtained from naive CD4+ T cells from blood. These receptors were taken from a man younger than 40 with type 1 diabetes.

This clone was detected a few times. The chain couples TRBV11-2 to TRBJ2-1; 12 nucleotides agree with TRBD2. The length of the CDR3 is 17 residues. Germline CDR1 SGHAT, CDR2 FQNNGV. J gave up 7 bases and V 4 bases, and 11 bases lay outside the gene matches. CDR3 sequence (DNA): TGTGCCAGCAGCTGGTCTAGCGGGAGGGCCGTCAAGAATGAGCAGTTCTTC. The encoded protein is CASSWSSGRAVKNEQFF. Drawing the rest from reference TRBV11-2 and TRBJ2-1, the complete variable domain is EAGVAQSPRYKIIEKRQSVAFWCNPISGHATLYWYQQILGQGPKLLIQFQNNGVVDDSQLPKDRFSAERLKGVDSTLKIQPAKLEDSAVYLCASSWSSGRAVKNEQFFGPGTRLTVL.

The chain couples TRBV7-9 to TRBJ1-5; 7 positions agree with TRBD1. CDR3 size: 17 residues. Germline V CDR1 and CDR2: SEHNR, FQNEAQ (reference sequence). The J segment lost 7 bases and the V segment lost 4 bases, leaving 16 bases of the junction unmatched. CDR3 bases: TGTGCCAGCAGCTCCCCAAACCACAGGGGAGATGGCCAGCCCCAGCATTTT. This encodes CASSSPNHRGDGQPQHF.

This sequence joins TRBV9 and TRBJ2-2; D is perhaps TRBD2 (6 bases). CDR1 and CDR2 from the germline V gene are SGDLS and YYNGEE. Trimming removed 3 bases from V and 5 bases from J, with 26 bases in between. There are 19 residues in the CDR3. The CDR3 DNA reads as TGTGCCAGCAGCGCGTCACACATCGCCGGGACTTGGGGAACCGGGGAGCTGTTTTTT. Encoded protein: CASSASHIAGTWGTGELFF.

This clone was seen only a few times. The CDR3 nucleotides read TGTGCCAGCAGTTACGCCCGACAGGGGGGAACAGATACGCAGTATTTT. This gives the protein CASSYARQGGTDTQYF. V and J are TRBV6-5 and TRBJ2-3; 9 positions match TRBD1. The germline V gene encodes CDR1 MNHEY and CDR2 SVGAGI. V gave up 2 bases and J gave up 3 bases; unmatched junction bases: 6. The CDR3 is 16 residues long.

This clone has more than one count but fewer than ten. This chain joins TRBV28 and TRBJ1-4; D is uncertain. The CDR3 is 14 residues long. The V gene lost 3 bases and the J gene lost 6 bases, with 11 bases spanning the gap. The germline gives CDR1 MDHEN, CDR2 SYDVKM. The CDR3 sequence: CASSLGRVHEKLFF. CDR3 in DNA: TGTGCCAGCAGTTTGGGGAGGGTGCATGAAAAACTGTTTTTT.

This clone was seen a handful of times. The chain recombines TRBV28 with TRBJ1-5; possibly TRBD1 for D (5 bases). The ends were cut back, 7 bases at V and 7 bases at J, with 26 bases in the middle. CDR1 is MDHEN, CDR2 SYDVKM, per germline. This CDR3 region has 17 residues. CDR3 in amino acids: CASTSTLDRQGKQPQHF. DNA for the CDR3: TGTGCCAGCACCTCAACCCTAGATAGGCAGGGTAAGCAGCCCCAGCATTTT.

CDR3 nucleotide sequence: TGTGCCAGCAGCCAAGACGGACAGCTCACTGAAGCTTTCTTT. Its protein is CASSQDGQLTEAFF. This sequence joins TRBV4-2 and TRBJ1-1; tentatively, D is TRBD1 (6 bases). The CDR3 totals 14 residues. Trimming cost V 0 bases and J 4 bases, with 9 bases left between them. Germline V gene lookup returns CDR1 LGHNA and CDR2 YNFKEQ.

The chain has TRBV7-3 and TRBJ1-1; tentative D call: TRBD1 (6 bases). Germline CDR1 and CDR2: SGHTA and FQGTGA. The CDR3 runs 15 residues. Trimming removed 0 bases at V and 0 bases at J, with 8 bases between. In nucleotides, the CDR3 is TGTGCCAGCAGCTTAACGGGGGCGATGAACACTGAAGCTTTCTTT. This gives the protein CASSLTGAMNTEAFF.

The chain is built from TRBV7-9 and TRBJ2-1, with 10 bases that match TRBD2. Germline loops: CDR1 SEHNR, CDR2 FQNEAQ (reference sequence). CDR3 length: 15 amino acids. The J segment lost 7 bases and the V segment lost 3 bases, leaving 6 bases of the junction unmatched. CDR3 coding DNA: TGTGCCAGCAGCTTGCTAGCGGGAGAGGGGAATGAGCAGTTCTTC. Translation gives CASSLLAGEGNEQFF.

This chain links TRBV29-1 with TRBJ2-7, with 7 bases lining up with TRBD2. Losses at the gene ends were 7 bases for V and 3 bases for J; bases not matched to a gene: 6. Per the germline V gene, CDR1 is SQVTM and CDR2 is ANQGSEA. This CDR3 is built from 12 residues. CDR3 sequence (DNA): TGCAGCGAAGACCCGGGGGGCTACGAGCAGTACTTC. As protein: CSEDPGGYEQYF.

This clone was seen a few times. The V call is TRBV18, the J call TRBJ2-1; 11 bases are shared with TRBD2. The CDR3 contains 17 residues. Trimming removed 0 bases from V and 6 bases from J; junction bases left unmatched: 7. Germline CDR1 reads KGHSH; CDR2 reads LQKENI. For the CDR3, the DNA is TGTGCCAGCTCACCACCCGGCTCTAGCGGGAGGATCAATGAGCAGTTCTTC. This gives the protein CASSPPGSSGRINEQFF.

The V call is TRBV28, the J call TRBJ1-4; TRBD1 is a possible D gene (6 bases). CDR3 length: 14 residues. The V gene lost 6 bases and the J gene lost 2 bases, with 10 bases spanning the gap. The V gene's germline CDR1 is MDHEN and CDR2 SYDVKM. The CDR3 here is CASSRGQTNEKLFF. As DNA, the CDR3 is TGTGCCAGCAGCCGCGGACAGACTAATGAAAAACTGTTTTTT.

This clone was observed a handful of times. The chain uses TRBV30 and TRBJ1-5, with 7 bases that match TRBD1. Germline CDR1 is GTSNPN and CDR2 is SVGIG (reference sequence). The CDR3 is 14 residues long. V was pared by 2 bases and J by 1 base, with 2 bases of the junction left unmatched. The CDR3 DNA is TGTGCCTGGAGTACAGGGGCAAGCAATCAGCCCCAGCATTTT. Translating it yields CAWSTGASNQPQHF. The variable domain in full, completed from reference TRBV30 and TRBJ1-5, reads SQTIHQWPATLVQPVGSPLSLECTVEGTSNPNLYWYRQAAGRGLQLLFYSVGIGQISSEVPQNLSASRPQDRQFILSSKKLLLSDSGFYLCAWSTGASNQPQHFGDGTRLSIL.